These T cell receptor beta chains were read from a single sample in a study of shared T cell receptors in the human thymus. Produced via immunoSEQ multiplex PCR; TCRdb's table is partial and in-frame only. The data contain under 450,000 clones, 95% of them singletons. Sequencing was performed on thymocytes. The source is a human donor. CDR3s include the opening cysteine and the closing phenylalanine or tryptophan. D genes are given only for firm matches. The size field is filled for only some rows; it gives once, few, many or a size class.

TRBJ1-5 | - | TRBV10-1 | few | 9 | TGCGCCGGCAATCAGCCCCAGCATTTT | CAGNQPQHF
TRBJ2-1 | TRBD2 | TRBV19 | - | 17 | TGTGCCAGTAGTATAGTTGGTCAGCGGGAGGGCTCAATCGCGCAGTTCTTC | CASSIVGQREGSIAQFF
TRBJ2-7 | - | TRBV6-1 | - | 17 | TGTGCCAGCAGTGAGAAGGGACTCCTCCTAGTCCGCCACGAGCAGTACTTC | CASSEKGLLLVRHEQYF
TRBJ1-1 | TRBD1 | TRBV4-3 | - | 15 | TGCGCCAGCAGCCAAGATCGTCAGGGACAGGGTGTATCTTTCTTT | CASSQDRQGQGVSFF
TRBJ2-7 | TRBD2 | TRBV5-4 | - | 17 | TGTGCCAGCAGCTTGGGGACTAGCGGATTTGTCTCCTACGAGCAGTACTTC | CASSLGTSGFVSYEQYF
TRBJ2-1 | TRBD2 | TRBV28 | - | 16 | TGTGCCAGCAGTTTATCCCCTAGCGGGCGTTACAATGAGCAGTTCTTC | CASSLSPSGRYNEQFF
TRBJ2-1 | - | TRBV21-1 | - | 16 | TGTGCCAGCAGCAAAGCTCCGGACATACGGACCTATGAGCAGTTCTTC | CASSKAPDIRTYEQFF
TRBJ2-1 | - | TRBV19 | - | 13 | TGTGCCAGTAGTATAGATGGCTACAATGAGCAGTTCTTC | CASSIDGYNEQFF
TRBJ2-7 | - | TRBV6-5 | - | 11 | TGTGCCAGCAGTTACGCGGGGTGGCGGTACTTC | CASSYAGWRYF
TRBJ2-6 | - | TRBV2 | - | 19 | TGTGCCAGCAGTGAAGCGCGGTTCGCAGCGCACTCTGGGGCCAACGTCCTGACTTTC | CASSEARFAAHSGANVLTF
TRBJ1-5 | - | TRBV10-1 | few | 13 | TGCGCCAGCAGTGAGACCCTCAATCAGCCCCAGCATTTT | CASSETLNQPQHF
TRBJ2-7 | - | TRBV4-2 | - | 16 | TGTGCCAGCAGCCAAGCCAGGGGAGGGGTGAGTCTCGAGCAGTACTTC | CASSQARGGVSLEQYF
TRBJ2-1 | - | TRBV2 | - | 13 | TGTGCCAGCAGCCCGTGGAGGGTCGATGAGCAGTTCTTC | CASSPWRVDEQFF